The 32 T cell receptor beta chains below all came from one sample that was sequenced in a study of T cells in tumors after PD-1 blockade (dated by TCRdb to between 2018 and 2020). What this sample's time point label stands for: second of two post-therapy site-matched biopsies roughly two months apart. The library was built by means of the immunoSEQ multiplex PCR assay. TCRdb mirrors the immuneACCESS table, restricted to in-frame sequences. Some clones are absent from its copies; in checked studies, under half trace to an unresolved V gene, and the reason for the others is unknown. The sample data list 8,500 or so clones, and roughly 60% of these were observed just once. The leading ten clones occupy roughly an eighth of the sample. This specimen was tumor tissue, taken after anti-PD-1 treatment. The receptor set was obtained from a human donor with basal cell carcinoma.

This clone was counted a few times. The DNA of the CDR3 is TGTGCCAGCAGCTTAGTAGCGGGGGGGGCCTCCTACGAGCAGTACTTC. This gives the protein CASSLVAGGASYEQYF. The rearrangement uses TRBV7-2 and TRBJ2-7, with 11 nucleotides matching TRBD2. This CDR3 contains 16 residues. V lost 1 base, J lost 0 bases, and 2 bases stayed unmatched. The germline V gene encodes CDR1 SGHTA and CDR2 FQGNSA.

The chain uses TRBV19 and TRBJ2-2; 7 nucleotides agree with TRBD1. Germline V gene sequence: CDR1 LNHDA, CDR2 SQIVND (reference sequence). V shed 5 bases, J shed 5 bases, and the junction held 5 bases outside the gene matches. The CDR3 is 14 residues long. The CDR3 loop reads CASSADRATGELFF. The CDR3 region has the DNA TGTGCCAGTAGTGCCGACAGGGCTACCGGGGAGCTGTTTTTT.

The CDR3 loop is CASSSSRRDSSQYF. CDR3 nucleotide sequence: TGTGCCAGCAGTTCCTCCCGACGGGACTCCTCGCAGTACTTC. The J gene is TRBJ2-7, the V gene TRBV6-5; D may be TRBD2 (6 bases). Trimming stripped 4 bases from V and 9 bases from J, with 19 bases between. This CDR3 has 14 amino acids. Germline CDR1 MNHEY, CDR2 SVGAGI.

J is TRBJ2-2 and V is TRBV5-1; tentative D call: TRBD1 (6 bases). The CDR3 contains 14 residues. Between the trimmed V and J ends, which lost 4 bases and 1 base, there was a span of 8 bases. Germline loops: CDR1 SGHRS, CDR2 YFSETQ. The CDR3 bases are TGCGCCAGCAGCACGGGACAGAACACCGGGGAGCTGTTTTTT. Translated, it gives CASSTGQNTGELFF.

V and J are TRBV3-1 (or the pseudogene TRBV3-2) and TRBJ1-6; D is possibly TRBD1 (6 bases). Trimming left V 6 bases short and J 15 bases short, with 24 bases between. Germline loops: CDR1 LGHDT, CDR2 YNNKEL (reference sequence). The CDR3 has 15 amino acids. CDR3 sequence (DNA): TGTGCCAGCAGGAATAGTTCGCGGGGGGCCGTTGGCCTCCACTTT. Translating gives CASRNSSRGAVGLHF.

This clone turned up a few times. V is TRBV19 and J is TRBJ1-4; D is uncertain. V was trimmed by 6 bases and J by 5 bases, leaving 4 bases between them. The length of the CDR3 is 11 residues. Germline values: CDR1 LNHDA, CDR2 SQIVND (reference sequence). CDR3 amino acids: CASSDNEKLFF. CDR3 nucleotide sequence: TGTGCCAGTAGCGACAATGAAAAACTGTTTTTT.

This clone was seen a handful of times. This CDR3 is CASSPQPTSGGRWNIQYF. Here the CDR3 DNA reads TGTGCCAGCAGCCCCCAACCGACTAGCGGGGGCAGATGGAACATTCAGTACTTC. The V gene is TRBV3-1 (or the pseudogene TRBV3-2), the J gene TRBJ2-4, with TRBD2 identical over 12 bases. The CDR3 sequence is 18 residues long. V lost 4 bases to trimming and J lost 7 bases; unmatched junction nucleotides: 14. Germline CDR1 reads LGHDT; CDR2 reads YNNKEL (reference sequence).

The V and J genes are TRBV15 and TRBJ2-7; 11 nucleotides align to TRBD1. Trimming removed 1 base from V and 4 bases from J; junction bases left unmatched: 6. CDR1 and CDR2 (germline): LNHNV, YYDKDF (reference sequence). CDR3 length: 16 amino acids. CDR3 nucleotide sequence: TGTGCCACCAGCAGAGTTGGGGGACAGGGGGTGTACGAGCAGTACTTC. Protein sequence: CATSRVGGQGVYEQYF.

V usage is TRBV3-1 (or the pseudogene TRBV3-2) and J usage is TRBJ1-3, with 8 bases aligning to TRBD1. Trimming took 2 bases from V and 8 from J; bases not matched to a gene: 8. The CDR3 covers 15 residues. Germline-derived CDR1 and CDR2 are LGHDT and YNNKEL (reference sequence). CDR3 bases: TGTGCCAGCAGCCAACAATGGACAGGGCTTGACACCATATATTTT. This gives the protein CASSQQWTGLDTIYF.

By share, this clone counts as medium-sized. The chain links TRBV7-9 to TRBJ2-2; TRBD1 aligns across 10 bases. V lost 5 bases, J lost 0 bases, and 3 bases stayed unmatched. Germline loops: CDR1 SEHNR, CDR2 FQNEAQ (reference sequence). The CDR3 loop spans 16 amino acids. The CDR3 protein is CASSSGQGANTGELFF. The CDR3 region has the DNA TGTGCCAGCAGCAGCGGACAGGGGGCGAACACCGGGGAGCTGTTTTTT.

In its sample, this clone is medium-sized. This chain joins TRBV7-6 and TRBJ2-7; tentatively, D is TRBD1 or TRBD2 (7 bases each). CDR1 SGHVS and CDR2 FNYEAQ come from the germline V gene. V lost 3 bases and J 2 bases, leaving 14 bases between the germline ends. The CDR3 is 15 residues long. The CDR3: CASSLGRGPAYEQYF. CDR3 in DNA: TGTGCCAGCAGCTTGGGGAGGGGGCCCGCCTACGAGCAGTACTTC.

This clone came up a few times. This chain uses TRBV6-1 with TRBJ1-2; no firm D call. CDR1 is MNHNS and CDR2 is SASEGT in the germline V gene. Trimming pared 1 base from V and 4 bases from J, leaving 13 bases between. This CDR3 has 15 amino acids. The CDR3 loop is CASSEVSHIAYGYTF. The CDR3 nucleotides read TGTGCCAGCAGTGAAGTTTCCCACATAGCCTATGGCTACACCTTC.

The rearrangement uses TRBV3-1 (or the pseudogene TRBV3-2) and TRBJ1-6; 7 bases align to TRBD1. V gave up 5 bases and J gave up 9 bases; unmatched junction bases: 10. The CDR3 is 15 amino acids. Germline V gives CDR1 LGHDT, CDR2 YNNKEL (reference sequence). The CDR3, as DNA: TGTGCCAGCAGCGGACGACAGGGAATATCTTCACCCCTCCACTTT. This encodes CASSGRQGISSPLHF.

The chain links TRBV5-1 to TRBJ1-1, with D maybe TRBD1 (5 bases). Trimming shortened V by 4 bases and J by 3 bases, and 19 bases separated the two germline ends. CDR3 length equals 16 residues. CDR1 and CDR2 from the germline V gene are SGHRS and YFSETQ. The CDR3 here is CASSRDRTRRDTEAFF. The CDR3 DNA reads as TGCGCCAGCAGCAGGGACCGGACAAGGCGGGACACTGAAGCTTTCTTT.

The V and J genes are TRBV5-1 and TRBJ2-5; D remains unclear. The CDR3 runs 13 residues. CDR1 and CDR2 from the germline V gene are SGHRS and YFSETQ. Trimming removed 0 bases from V and 1 base from J, with 4 bases in between. CDR3 residues: CASSLGGQETQYF. CDR3 bases: TGCGCCAGCAGCTTGGGGGGCCAAGAGACCCAGTACTTC.

The chain joins TRBV7-9 to TRBJ1-3, with D possibly TRBD1 on 6 matching bases. CDR1 is SEHNR and CDR2 is FQNEAQ in the germline V gene (reference sequence). The ends were cut back, 5 bases at V and 4 bases at J, with 12 bases in the middle. This CDR3 is built from 14 residues. The chain's CDR3 is CASSKTGFGNTIYF. DNA for the CDR3: TGTGCCAGCAGCAAAACAGGGTTCGGAAACACCATATATTTT.

This chain links TRBV30 with TRBJ2-5, with D hard to call. Germline CDR1 reads GTSNPN; CDR2 reads SVGIG (reference sequence). The CDR3 is made up of 13 amino acids. V was cut by 2 bases and J by 4 bases, with 11 bases left in between. The CDR3 nucleotides read TGTGCCTGGAGTACCCTCGCCAGAGAGACCCAGTACTTC. Protein sequence: CAWSTLARETQYF.

The rearrangement uses TRBV4-2 and TRBJ1-2, with D possibly being TRBD1 (5 bases). From germline, CDR1 is LGHNA and CDR2 YNFKEQ. Trimming took 0 bases from V and 7 from J, leaving 18 bases between them. This CDR3 contains 16 residues. Here the CDR3 DNA reads TGTGCCAGCAGCCAAGACCCCACCTTCAGGACATTTGGCTACACCTTC. As protein: CASSQDPTFRTFGYTF.

This chain links TRBV10-2 with TRBJ2-2; 10 positions match TRBD2. Trimming took 2 bases from V and 3 from J; bases not matched to a gene: 9. The V gene's germline CDR1 is WSHSY and CDR2 SAAADI. This CDR3 is built from 18 residues. The CDR3 reads CASSEKRGGRIDTGELFF. The CDR3 nucleotides read TGCGCCAGCAGTGAGAAGCGGGGGGGCCGAATTGACACCGGGGAGCTGTTTTTT.

This clone was counted a few times. This sequence joins TRBV7-9 and TRBJ1-5, with TRBD1 as a possible D gene (5 bases). The CDR3 sequence is 14 residues long. Germline loops: CDR1 SEHNR, CDR2 FQNEAQ (reference sequence). V was clipped by 3 bases and J by 2 bases, with 8 bases between them. DNA of the CDR3: TGTGCCAGCAGCTTGGGGGGGGGCAATCAGCCCCAGCATTTT. Protein: CASSLGGGNQPQHF.

The rearrangement joins TRBV19 to TRBJ2-1; TRBD2 is a possible D gene (5 bases). Trimming shortened V by 6 bases and J by 5 bases, and 11 bases separated the two germline ends. Per the germline V gene, CDR1 is LNHDA and CDR2 is SQIVND (reference sequence). The CDR3 has 13 residues. CDR3 in DNA: TGTGCCAGTAGGAGGGTCCCGGACAATGAGCAGTTCTTC. This encodes CASRRVPDNEQFF.

The chain uses TRBV3-1 (or the pseudogene TRBV3-2) and TRBJ2-6; D gene unclear. From germline, CDR1 is LGHDT and CDR2 YNNKEL (reference sequence). The CDR3 has 12 residues. V dropped 5 bases and J dropped 8 bases, with 7 bases sitting between them. The CDR3 protein is CASSFLSNVLTF. The CDR3 nucleotides read TGTGCCAGCAGCTTCTTATCCAACGTCCTGACTTTC.

The V and J genes are TRBV7-8 and TRBJ1-3; a possible D gene is TRBD1 (6 bases). Deletions cut 7 bases from V and 0 bases from J, with 13 bases between. The CDR3 runs 15 residues. CDR1 and CDR2 (germline): SGHVS, FQNEAQ. CDR3 region: CASIIDRSSGNTIYF. The CDR3, as DNA: TGTGCCAGCATCATCGACAGGTCCTCTGGAAACACCATATATTTT.

This chain uses TRBV5-1 with TRBJ2-3; D perhaps matches TRBD1 (6 bases). CDR3 length: 15 amino acids. Per the germline V gene, CDR1 is SGHRS and CDR2 is YFSETQ. V was clipped by 0 bases and J by 2 bases, with 10 bases between them. The CDR3 sequence is CASSLDEGVTDTQYF. The CDR3 region has the DNA TGCGCCAGCAGCTTGGACGAGGGGGTCACAGATACGCAGTATTTT.

The V call is TRBV18, the J call TRBJ1-4; D perhaps matches TRBD1 (6 bases). The CDR3 sequence is 15 residues long. V was trimmed by 3 bases and J by 7 bases, leaving 15 bases between them. Looked up from germline, CDR1 is KGHSH and CDR2 is LQKENI. The CDR3 sequence is CASSPLTGAPEKLFF. In nucleotides, the CDR3 is TGTGCCAGCTCACCCTTGACAGGAGCACCTGAAAAACTGTTTTTT.

This clone was seen once. V gene TRBV5-6 combines with J gene TRBJ2-5; 9 nucleotides match TRBD1. Per germline, CDR1 SGHDT and CDR2 YYEEEE. This CDR3 is 16 amino acids long. After removal of 4 bases from V and 3 bases from J, the junction contained 10 bases not matched to a gene. The CDR3 nucleotides are TGTGCCAGCAGCCCCTGGGGGCGGGACAGGGAAGAGACCCAGTACTTC. Translation gives CASSPWGRDREETQYF. Using reference TRBV5-6 and TRBJ2-5 for the parts outside the CDR3, the full variable domain is DAGVTQSPTHLIKTRGQQVTLRCSPKSGHDTVSWYQQALGQGPQFIFQYYEEEERQRGNFPDRFSGHQFPNYSSELNVNALLLGDSALYLCASSPWGRDREETQYFGPGTRLLVL.

This clone appeared a few times. The genes are TRBV9 and TRBJ2-1; no definite D call. CDR3 length equals 15 residues. Germline V gives CDR1 SGDLS, CDR2 YYNGEE. Trimming removed 0 bases from V and 3 bases from J, with 10 bases in between. DNA of the CDR3: TGTGCCAGCAGCGTAGGTGTCGACAACTACAATGAGCAGTTCTTC. Its protein product is CASSVGVDNYNEQFF.

The chain recombines TRBV7-8 with TRBJ1-3; a possible D gene is TRBD1 (6 bases). The CDR3 totals 15 residues. The V and J ends lost 5 bases and 10 bases respectively, with 21 bases between them. Germline CDR1 is SGHVS and CDR2 is FQNEAQ. The CDR3 bases are TGTGCCAGCAGCCGAGGGAGTGGTTCGGGGGCGACCATATATTTT. This gives the protein CASSRGSGSGATIYF.

The rearrangement uses TRBV6-5 and TRBJ2-3, with D perhaps matching TRBD2 (5 bases). V lost 8 bases and J 2 bases, leaving 8 bases between the germline ends. Germline lookup yields CDR1 MNHEY and CDR2 SVGAGI. The CDR3 has 12 amino acids. CDR3 sequence: CASADFTDTQYF. CDR3 nucleotides: TGTGCCAGCGCGGACTTCACAGATACGCAGTATTTT.

The chain employs TRBV6-2 or TRBV6-3 and TRBJ1-5; the match to TRBD1 covers 10 bases. The CDR3 consists of 18 residues. Germline-derived CDR1 and CDR2 are MNHEY and SVGEGT. With 4 bases clipped from V and 6 bases from J, the junction kept 15 bases outside the gene matches. The CDR3 nucleotides are TGTGCCAGCAGTTCCCCCGGGACAGGGGATAACAGGCGTCAGCCCCAGCATTTT. Translation gives CASSSPGTGDNRRQPQHF.

The V and J genes are TRBV7-2 and TRBJ2-3, with D unclear. Germline lookup yields CDR1 SGHTA and CDR2 FQGNSA. With 6 bases removed from V and 5 bases from J, the gap between germline ends came to 6 bases. This CDR3 is 11 amino acids long. CDR3 sequence (DNA): TGTGCCAGCAGACAGAGAGATACGCAGTATTTT. Translation gives CASRQRDTQYF.

This chain links TRBV10-3 with TRBJ1-6; no reliable D call. V lost 0 bases, J lost 7 bases, and 10 bases lay in between. Germline V CDR1 and CDR2: ENHRY, SYGVKD. The CDR3 consists of 15 residues. Here the CDR3 reads CAISESSKPNSPLHF. The CDR3 DNA follows: TGTGCCATCAGTGAGTCGAGTAAACCCAATTCACCCCTCCACTTT.